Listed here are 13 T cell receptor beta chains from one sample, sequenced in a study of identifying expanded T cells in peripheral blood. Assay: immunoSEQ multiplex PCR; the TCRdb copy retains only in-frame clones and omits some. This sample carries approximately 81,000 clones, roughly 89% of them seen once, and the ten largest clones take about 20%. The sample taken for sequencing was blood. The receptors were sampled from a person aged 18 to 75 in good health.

CDR3 residues: CASSYGTEYEQYF. Here the CDR3 DNA reads TGTGCCAGCAGTTACGGCACCGAATACGAGCAGTACTTC. V is TRBV6-5 and J is TRBJ2-7; D is unresolved. This CDR3 region has 13 residues. The germline V gene has CDR1 MNHEY and CDR2 SVGAGI. The germline V and J ends were trimmed by 2 bases and 4 bases, with 9 bases remaining between them.

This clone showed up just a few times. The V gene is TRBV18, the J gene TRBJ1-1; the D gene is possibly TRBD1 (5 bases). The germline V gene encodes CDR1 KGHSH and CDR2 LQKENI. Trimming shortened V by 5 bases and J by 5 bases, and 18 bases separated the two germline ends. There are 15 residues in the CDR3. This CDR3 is CASSGSGLGGTEAFF. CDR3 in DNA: TGTGCCAGCTCAGGATCCGGGCTTGGGGGAACTGAAGCTTTCTTT.

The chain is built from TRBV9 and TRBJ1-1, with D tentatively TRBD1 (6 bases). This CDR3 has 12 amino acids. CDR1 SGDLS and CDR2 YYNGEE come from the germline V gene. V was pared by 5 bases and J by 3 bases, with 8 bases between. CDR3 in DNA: TGTGCCAGCAGTTACAGGGACACTGAAGCTTTCTTT. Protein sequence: CASSYRDTEAFF.

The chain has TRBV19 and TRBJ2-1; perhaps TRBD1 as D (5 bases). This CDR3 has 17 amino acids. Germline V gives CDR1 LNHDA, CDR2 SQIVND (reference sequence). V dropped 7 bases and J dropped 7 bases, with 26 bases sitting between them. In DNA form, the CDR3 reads TGTGCCAGTATAGGGCAGGGTCTCACACACAATTGGAATGAGCAGTTCTTC. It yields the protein CASIGQGLTHNWNEQFF.

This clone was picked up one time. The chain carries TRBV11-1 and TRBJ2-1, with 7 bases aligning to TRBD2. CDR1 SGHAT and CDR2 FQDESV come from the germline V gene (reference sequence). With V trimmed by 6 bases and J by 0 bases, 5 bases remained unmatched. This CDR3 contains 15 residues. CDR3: CASRKRGTSYNEQFF. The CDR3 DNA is TGTGCCAGCAGAAAGCGGGGTACCTCCTACAATGAGCAGTTCTTC.

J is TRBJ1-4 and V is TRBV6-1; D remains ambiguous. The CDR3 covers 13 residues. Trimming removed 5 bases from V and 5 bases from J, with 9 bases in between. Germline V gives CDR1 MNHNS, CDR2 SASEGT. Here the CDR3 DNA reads TGTGCCAGCAGTAGAGATGACAATGAAAAACTGTTTTTT. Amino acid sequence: CASSRDDNEKLFF.

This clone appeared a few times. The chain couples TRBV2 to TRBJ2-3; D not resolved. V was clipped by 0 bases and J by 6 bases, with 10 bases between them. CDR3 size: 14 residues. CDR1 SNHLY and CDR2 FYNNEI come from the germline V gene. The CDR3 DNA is TGTGCCAGCAGTGAAGCGCAGGTTTCGGATACGCAGTATTTT. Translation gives CASSEAQVSDTQYF.

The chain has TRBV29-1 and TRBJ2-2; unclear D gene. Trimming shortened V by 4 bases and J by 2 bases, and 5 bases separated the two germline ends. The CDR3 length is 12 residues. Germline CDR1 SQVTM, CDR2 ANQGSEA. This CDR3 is CSVVKNTGELFF. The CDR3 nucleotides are TGCAGCGTTGTCAAAAACACCGGGGAGCTGTTTTTT.

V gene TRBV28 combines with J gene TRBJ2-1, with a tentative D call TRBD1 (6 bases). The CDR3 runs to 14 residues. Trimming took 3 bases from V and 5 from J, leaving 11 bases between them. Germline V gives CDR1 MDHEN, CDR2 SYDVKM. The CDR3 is CASSLDSGDNEQFF. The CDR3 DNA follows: TGTGCCAGCAGTTTGGACAGCGGAGACAATGAGCAGTTCTTC.

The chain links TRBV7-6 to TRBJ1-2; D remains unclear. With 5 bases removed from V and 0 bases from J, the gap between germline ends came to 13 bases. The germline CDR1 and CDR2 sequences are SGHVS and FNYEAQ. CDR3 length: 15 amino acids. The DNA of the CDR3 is TGTGCCAGCAGCCCAACGCCTACACCTAACTATGGCTACACCTTC. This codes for CASSPTPTPNYGYTF. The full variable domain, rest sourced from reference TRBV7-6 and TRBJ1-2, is GAGVSQSPRYKVTKRGQDVALRCDPISGHVSLYWYRQALGQGPEFLTYFNYEAQQDKSGLPNDRFSAERPEGSISTLTIQRTEQRDSAMYRCASSPTPTPNYGYTFGSGTRLTVV.

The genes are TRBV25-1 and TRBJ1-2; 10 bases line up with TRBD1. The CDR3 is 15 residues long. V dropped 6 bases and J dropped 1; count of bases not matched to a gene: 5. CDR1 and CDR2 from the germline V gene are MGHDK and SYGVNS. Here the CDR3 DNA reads TGTGCCAGCAGGGGGACAGGGGATTATAACTATGGCTACACCTTC. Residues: CASRGTGDYNYGYTF.

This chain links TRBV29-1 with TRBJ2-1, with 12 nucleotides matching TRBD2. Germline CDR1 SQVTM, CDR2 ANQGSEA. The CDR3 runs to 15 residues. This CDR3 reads CSIQGLAGGPYEQFF. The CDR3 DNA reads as TGCTCAATCCAGGGGCTAGCGGGAGGGCCCTATGAGCAGTTCTTC.

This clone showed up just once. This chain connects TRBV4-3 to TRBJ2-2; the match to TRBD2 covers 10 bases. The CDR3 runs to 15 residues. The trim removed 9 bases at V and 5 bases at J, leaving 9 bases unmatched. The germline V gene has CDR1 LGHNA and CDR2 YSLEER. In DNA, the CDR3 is TGCGCCAGTAAGAGGACTAGCGGATCTACCGGGGAGCTGTTTTTT. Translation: CASKRTSGSTGELFF.